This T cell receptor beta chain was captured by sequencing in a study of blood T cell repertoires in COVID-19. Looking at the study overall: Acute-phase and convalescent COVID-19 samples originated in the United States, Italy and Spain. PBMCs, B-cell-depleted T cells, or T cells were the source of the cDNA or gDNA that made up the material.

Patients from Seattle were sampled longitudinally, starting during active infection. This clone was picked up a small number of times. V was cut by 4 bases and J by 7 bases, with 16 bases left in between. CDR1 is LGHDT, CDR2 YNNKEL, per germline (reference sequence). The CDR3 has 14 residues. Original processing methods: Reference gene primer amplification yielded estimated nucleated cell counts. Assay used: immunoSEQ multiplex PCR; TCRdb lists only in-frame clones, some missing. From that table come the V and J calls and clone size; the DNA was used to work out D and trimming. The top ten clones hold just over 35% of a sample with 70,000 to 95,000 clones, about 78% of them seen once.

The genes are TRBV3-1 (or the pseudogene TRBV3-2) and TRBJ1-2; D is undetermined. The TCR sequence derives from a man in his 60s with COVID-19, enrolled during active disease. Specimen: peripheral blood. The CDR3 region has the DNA TGTGCCAGCAGCCCTCGCCTGTTAAGGAGTGGCTACACCTTC. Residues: CASSPRLLRSGYTF.